This TCR beta chain was captured in a study of beta chain features in type 1 diabetes. General study findings and limits: Comparison showed that naive, central memory and Treg TCRB repertoires appeared more similar among patients than among healthy donors.

Via the markers CD45RO/CCR7/CD25/CD127/CD95/CD27, stem cell-like memory, regulatory, central memory and naive CD4+ cells were sorted. The whole isolated RNA underwent reverse transcription, so sequencing captured expressed TCRB transcripts. Only in-frame clones appear in the TCRdb table, and some are missing; sequencing was by immunoSEQ multiplex PCR. The sample yields 500,000 to 700,000 clones, about a sixth seen once. The germline V gene has CDR1 MNHEY and CDR2 SVGAGI. The CDR3 contains 14 residues. With 8 bases removed from V and 0 bases from J, the gap between germline ends came to 12 bases. As concerns this clone: Its antigen is undetermined.

The sample consisted of naive CD4+ T cells from blood. The sequence came from a man between 18 and 35 years old in good health. V is TRBV6-5 and J is TRBJ2-3, with D unclear. The CDR3, as DNA: TGTGCCAGCTCTTACCTCGCGAGCACAGATACGCAGTATTTT. Translating it yields CASSYLASTDTQYF.